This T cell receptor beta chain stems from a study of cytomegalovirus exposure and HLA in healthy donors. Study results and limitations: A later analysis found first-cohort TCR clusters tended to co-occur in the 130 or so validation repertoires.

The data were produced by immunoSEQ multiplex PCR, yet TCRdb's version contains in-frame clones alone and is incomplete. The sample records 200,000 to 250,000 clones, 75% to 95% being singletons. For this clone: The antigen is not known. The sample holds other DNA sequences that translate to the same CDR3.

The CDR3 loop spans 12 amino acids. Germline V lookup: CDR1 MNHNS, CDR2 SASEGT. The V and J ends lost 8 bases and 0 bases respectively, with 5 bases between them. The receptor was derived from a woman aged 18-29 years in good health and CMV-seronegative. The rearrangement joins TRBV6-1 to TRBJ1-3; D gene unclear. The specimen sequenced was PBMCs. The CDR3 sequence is CASHSSGNTIYF. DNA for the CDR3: TGTGCCAGCCACTCCTCTGGAAACACCATATATTTT.